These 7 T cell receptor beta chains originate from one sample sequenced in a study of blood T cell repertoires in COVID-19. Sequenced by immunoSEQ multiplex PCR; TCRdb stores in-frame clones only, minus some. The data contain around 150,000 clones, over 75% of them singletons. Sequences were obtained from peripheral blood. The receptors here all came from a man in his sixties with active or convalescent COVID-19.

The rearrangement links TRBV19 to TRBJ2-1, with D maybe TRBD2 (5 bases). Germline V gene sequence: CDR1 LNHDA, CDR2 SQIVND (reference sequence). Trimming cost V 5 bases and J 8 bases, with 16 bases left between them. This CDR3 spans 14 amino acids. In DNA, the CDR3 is TGTGCCAGTAGTCACCGGGCCATGAGGGATGAGCAGTTCTTC. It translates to CASSHRAMRDEQFF.

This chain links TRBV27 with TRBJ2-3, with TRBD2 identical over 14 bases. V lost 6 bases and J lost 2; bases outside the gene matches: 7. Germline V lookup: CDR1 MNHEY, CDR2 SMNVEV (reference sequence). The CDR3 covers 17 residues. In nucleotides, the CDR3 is TGTGCCAGCAGCGGACTAGCGGGGGGTCCGCACACAGATACGCAGTATTTT. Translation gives CASSGLAGGPHTDTQYF.

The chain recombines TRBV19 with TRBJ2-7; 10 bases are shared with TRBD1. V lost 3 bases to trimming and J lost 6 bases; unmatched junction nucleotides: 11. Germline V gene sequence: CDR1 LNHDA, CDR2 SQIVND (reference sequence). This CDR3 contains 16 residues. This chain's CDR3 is CASSMLGDRGGLEQYF. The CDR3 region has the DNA TGTGCCAGTAGTATGTTGGGGGACAGGGGAGGACTCGAGCAGTACTTC.

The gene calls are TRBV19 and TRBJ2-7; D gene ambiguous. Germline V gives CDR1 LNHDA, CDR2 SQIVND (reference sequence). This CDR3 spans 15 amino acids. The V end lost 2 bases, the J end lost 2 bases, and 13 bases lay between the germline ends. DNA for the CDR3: TGTGCCAGTAGTATAAAGCACTGGAGCCCCTACGAGCAGTACTTC. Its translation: CASSIKHWSPYEQYF.

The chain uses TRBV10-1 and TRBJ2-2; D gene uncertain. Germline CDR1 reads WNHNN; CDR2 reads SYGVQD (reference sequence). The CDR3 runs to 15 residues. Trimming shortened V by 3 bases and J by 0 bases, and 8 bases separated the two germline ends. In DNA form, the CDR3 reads TGCGCCAGCAGTGATGGCAACGCGAACACCGGGGAGCTGTTTTTT. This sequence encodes CASSDGNANTGELFF.

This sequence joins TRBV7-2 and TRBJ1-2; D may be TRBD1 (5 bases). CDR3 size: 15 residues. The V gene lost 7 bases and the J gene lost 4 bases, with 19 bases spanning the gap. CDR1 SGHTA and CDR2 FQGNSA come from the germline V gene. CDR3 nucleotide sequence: TGTGCCAGCACCGTTAGTCGAGTTGACAGCTATGGCTACACCTTC. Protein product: CASTVSRVDSYGYTF.

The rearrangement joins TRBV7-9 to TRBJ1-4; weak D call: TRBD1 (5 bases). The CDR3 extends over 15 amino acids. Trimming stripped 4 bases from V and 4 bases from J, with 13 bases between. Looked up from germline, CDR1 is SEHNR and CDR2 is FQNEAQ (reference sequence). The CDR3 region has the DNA TGTGCCAGCAGCTCCCTGGGGCAGATTAATGAAAAACTGTTTTTT. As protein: CASSSLGQINEKLFF.